What follows are 20 T cell receptor beta chains derived from one specimen sequenced in a study of T-cell memory formation after mild COVID-19. TCRdb itself ran the 5' RACE reads through MiXCR, one entry per CDR3 protein. The sample lists hundreds of thousands of distinct CDR3 sequences; 25% to 30% were seen once. Sequences were obtained from PBMCs or a T cell subset sorted from them (not recorded which). Source of these receptors: an adult woman who had mild COVID-19 (a few samples of this study predate the infection). Cell type and time point are not known.

The chain recombines TRBV7-3 with TRBJ1-2, with 8 bases aligning to TRBD1. V was pared by 5 bases and J by 3 bases, with 8 bases of the junction left unmatched. Germline CDR1 is SGHTA and CDR2 is FQGTGA. There are 15 residues in the CDR3. The CDR3 loop is CASSPTGVEDYGYTF. DNA for the CDR3: TGTGCCAGCAGCCCGACAGGGGTAGAGGACTATGGCTACACCTTC. The full variable domain, its missing parts supplied by reference TRBV7-3 and TRBJ1-2, is GAGVSQTPSNKVTEKGKYVELRCDPISGHTALYWYRQSLGQGPEFLIYFQGTGAADDSGLPNDRFFAVRPEGSVSTLKIQRTERGDSAVYLCASSPTGVEDYGYTFGSGTRLTVV.

This clonotype was observed a handful of times. V and J are TRBV7-6 and TRBJ1-1, with 8 bases that match TRBD1. V gave up 9 bases and J gave up 6 bases; unmatched junction bases: 12. CDR1 SGHVS and CDR2 FNYEAQ come from the germline V gene. The CDR3 runs 14 residues. The CDR3: CASTRDRMYAEAFF. DNA for the CDR3: TGTGCCAGTACCCGGGACAGGATGTACGCTGAAGCTTTCTTT.

This clonotype was detected only a few times. The chain joins TRBV5-1 to TRBJ2-7; D not resolved. V lost 8 bases and J 0 bases, leaving 21 bases between the germline ends. There are 16 residues in the CDR3. Germline V gene data show CDR1 as SGHRS and CDR2 as YFSETQ. The DNA of the CDR3 is TGCGCCAGTTCAGACCCGTCAGGCCTCAACTCCTACGAGCAGTACTTC. Protein sequence: CASSDPSGLNSYEQYF. Supplemented by reference TRBV5-1 and TRBJ2-7, the full variable domain reads KAGVTQTPRYLIKTRGQQVTLSCSPISGHRSVSWYQQTPGQGLQFLFEYFSETQRNKGNFPGRFSGRQFSNSRSEMNVSTLELGDSALYLCASSDPSGLNSYEQYFGPGTRLTVT.

The J gene is TRBJ2-1, the V gene TRBV2, with 11 bases that match TRBD2. V dropped 7 bases and J dropped 8; count of bases not matched to a gene: 10. The CDR3 is made up of 15 amino acids. Germline assignment: CDR1 SNHLY and CDR2 FYNNEI. Written as DNA, the CDR3 is TGTGCCAGCAAGACCGGGACTAGCGGTGTGGATGAGCAGTTCTTC. Translating it yields CASKTGTSGVDEQFF.

This clonotype appeared a few times. The J gene is TRBJ2-2, the V gene TRBV9, with a tentative D call TRBD2 (5 bases). The V gene's germline CDR1 is SGDLS and CDR2 YYNGEE. V was pared by 0 bases and J by 7 bases, with 7 bases between. The CDR3 length is 13 residues. CDR3 in amino acids: CASSVGEIGELFF. In nucleotides, the CDR3 is TGTGCCAGCAGCGTAGGGGAGATCGGGGAGCTGTTTTTT. Looking up the rest from reference TRBV9 and TRBJ2-2 gives the full variable domain: DSGVTQTPKHLITATGQRVTLRCSPRSGDLSVYWYQQSLDQGLQFLIQYYNGEERAKGNILERFSAQQFPDLHSELNLSSLELGDSALYFCASSVGEIGELFFGEGSRLTVL.

The chain has TRBV7-8 and TRBJ2-7, with a possible D match to TRBD1 (6 bases). Looked up from germline, CDR1 is SGHVS and CDR2 is FQNEAQ. The length of the CDR3 is 13 residues. The germline V and J ends were trimmed by 3 bases and 9 bases, with 15 bases remaining between them. Here the CDR3 reads CASSFATTGMQYF. CDR3 nucleotides: TGTGCCAGCAGCTTCGCGACTACAGGGATGCAGTACTTC.

V is TRBV5-5 and J is TRBJ1-1, with unresolved D. The CDR3 is made up of 13 amino acids. Trimming removed 6 bases from V and 1 base from J, with 10 bases in between. Germline V gene sequence: CDR1 SGHKS, CDR2 YYEKEE (reference sequence). The DNA for the CDR3 is TGTGCCAGCATGAGGTGGGAGAACACTGAAGCTTTCTTT. Translation gives CASMRWENTEAFF.

This chain connects TRBV20-1 to TRBJ1-1; a weak D match, TRBD1 (5 bases). Germline V lookup: CDR1 DFQATT, CDR2 SNEGSKA (reference sequence). V was trimmed by 1 base and J by 0 bases, leaving 15 bases between them. This CDR3 region has 16 residues. The CDR3 sequence is CSARVRARGVNTEAFF. The CDR3, as DNA: TGCAGTGCTAGAGTACGGGCTCGAGGGGTGAACACTGAAGCTTTCTTT.

This clonotype was counted a few times. This chain joins TRBV5-4 and TRBJ1-6, with unresolved D. The V end lost 0 bases, the J end lost 10 bases, and 11 bases lay between the germline ends. The CDR3 is made up of 14 amino acids. CDR1 and CDR2 (germline): SGHNT, YYREEE (reference sequence). The CDR3 DNA is TGTGCCAGCAGCTTGGACACCTTTGGGTCACCCCTCCACTTT. This encodes CASSLDTFGSPLHF.

There are a few counts of this clonotype. J is TRBJ2-3 and V is TRBV15; 7 bases align to TRBD1. Trimming took 3 bases from V and 6 from J; bases not matched to a gene: 12. This CDR3 is built from 16 residues. The V gene's germline CDR1 is LNHNV and CDR2 YYDKDF (reference sequence). For the CDR3, the DNA is TGTGCCACCAGCAGTCAGTCCGGGACAGCCAGCGATACGCAGTATTTT. Translating it yields CATSSQSGTASDTQYF.

The sample holds a few counts of this clonotype. The chain has TRBV19 and TRBJ1-4; no reliable D call. V lost 3 bases and J 0 bases, leaving 5 bases between the germline ends. The CDR3 loop spans 14 amino acids. The germline CDR1 and CDR2 sequences are LNHDA and SQIVND (reference sequence). The CDR3 region is CASSILPTNEKLFF. Written as DNA, the CDR3 is TGTGCCAGTAGTATCCTTCCAACTAATGAAAAACTGTTTTTT.

The chain carries TRBV5-1 and TRBJ1-4; the D gene is possibly TRBD1 (6 bases). V was pared by 4 bases and J by 11 bases, with 27 bases between. Germline values: CDR1 SGHRS, CDR2 YFSETQ. This CDR3 has 17 amino acids. The CDR3 DNA reads TGCGCCAGCAGCCCCGGGACATCCCCGGGTGGTGCGATGAAACTGTTTTTT. It codes for CASSPGTSPGGAMKLFF.

This rearrangement joins TRBV5-1 to TRBJ2-5, with 8 bases lining up with TRBD2. The germline gives CDR1 SGHRS, CDR2 YFSETQ. Trimming removed 7 bases from V and 6 bases from J; junction bases left unmatched: 11. The CDR3 spans 14 residues. The CDR3: CASRPGGPRQTQYF. The CDR3 DNA is TGCGCCAGCCGCCCGGGGGGGCCACGTCAGACCCAGTACTTC.

The chain carries TRBV5-1 and TRBJ2-2, with TRBD1 identical over 9 bases. Germline loops: CDR1 SGHRS, CDR2 YFSETQ. V trimming: 3 bases; J trimming: 5 bases; junction bases outside the gene matches: 5. CDR3 size: 15 residues. The CDR3 coding sequence is TGCGCCAGCAGCTCACAGGGGGCCTGGACCGGGGAGCTGTTTTTT. Its translation is CASSSQGAWTGELFF.

This clonotype was seen a handful of times. J is TRBJ2-7 and V is TRBV20-1; 10 bases agree with TRBD2. The V segment lost 1 base and the J segment 4 bases; nucleotides outside the gene matches: 1. The CDR3 loop spans 13 amino acids. Per germline, CDR1 DFQATT and CDR2 SNEGSKA (reference sequence). The chain's CDR3 is CSARVLAGYEQYF. The CDR3, as DNA: TGCAGTGCTAGAGTACTAGCGGGATACGAGCAGTACTTC.

This clonotype came up once. The genes are TRBV11-2 and TRBJ2-3; D possibly corresponds to TRBD2 (7 bases). This CDR3 has 13 amino acids. V dropped 6 bases and J dropped 8 bases, with 15 bases sitting between them. Germline-derived CDR1 and CDR2 are SGHAT and FQNNGV. The CDR3 bases are TGTGCCAGCAGGTCGGGGGGCCTTGGTACGCAGTATTTT. It translates to CASRSGGLGTQYF.

V is TRBV7-2 and J is TRBJ2-5; D perhaps matches TRBD1 (6 bases). CDR1 is SGHTA, CDR2 FQGNSA, per germline. Trimming stripped 5 bases from V and 7 bases from J, with 23 bases between. The CDR3 is made up of 16 amino acids. The chain's CDR3 is CASSPRYKGDLGTQYF. For the CDR3, the DNA is TGTGCCAGCAGCCCCCGATACAAGGGGGATCTAGGGACCCAGTACTTC. The full variable domain, with the rest looked up from reference TRBV7-2 and TRBJ2-5, is GAGVSQSPSNKVTEKGKDVELRCDPISGHTALYWYRQSLGQGLEFLIYFQGNSAPDKSGLPSDRFSAERTGGSVSTLTIQRTQQEDSAVYLCASSPRYKGDLGTQYFGPGTRLLVL.

The V and J genes are TRBV13 and TRBJ2-7, with TRBD2 matching 8 bases. Looked up from germline, CDR1 is PRHDT and CDR2 is FYEKMQ (reference sequence). The CDR3 covers 15 residues. Unmatched junction bases numbered 12, after V lost 5 bases and J lost 6 bases. DNA for the CDR3: TGTGCCAGCAGCCAGAGGAAGCGGGGGACACCCGAGCAGTACTTC. Amino acid sequence: CASSQRKRGTPEQYF.

This clonotype was observed a handful of times. This chain links TRBV13 with TRBJ2-7, with D tentatively TRBD1 or TRBD2 (6 bases each). The germline gives CDR1 PRHDT, CDR2 FYEKMQ (reference sequence). This CDR3 contains 18 residues. The germline V and J ends were trimmed by 5 bases and 4 bases, with 27 bases remaining between them. The CDR3 reads CASSPQIQGKGGMYEQYF. The CDR3 region has the DNA TGTGCCAGCAGCCCCCAAATACAGGGAAAGGGGGGCATGTACGAGCAGTACTTC.

The rearrangement joins TRBV20-1 to TRBJ1-3; D ambiguous. This CDR3 region has 14 residues. Germline V CDR1 and CDR2: DFQATT, SNEGSKA (reference sequence). Trimming cost V 5 bases and J 4 bases, with 15 bases left between them. This chain's CDR3 is CSAPNRLSGNTIYF. The CDR3 region has the DNA TGCAGTGCTCCAAATAGGTTGTCGGGAAACACCATATATTTT.